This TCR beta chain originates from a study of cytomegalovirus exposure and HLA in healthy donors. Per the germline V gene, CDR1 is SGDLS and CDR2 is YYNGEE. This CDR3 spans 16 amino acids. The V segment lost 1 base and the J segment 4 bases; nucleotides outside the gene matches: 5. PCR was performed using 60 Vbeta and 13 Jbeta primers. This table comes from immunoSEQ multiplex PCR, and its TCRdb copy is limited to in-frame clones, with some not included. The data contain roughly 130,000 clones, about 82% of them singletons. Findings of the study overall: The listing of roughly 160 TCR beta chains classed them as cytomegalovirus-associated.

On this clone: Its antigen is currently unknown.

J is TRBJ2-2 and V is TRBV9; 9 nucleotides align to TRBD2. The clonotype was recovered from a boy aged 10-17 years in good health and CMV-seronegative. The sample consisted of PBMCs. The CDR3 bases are TGTGCCAGCAGCGTATTGACTAGCGGAACCACCGGGGAGCTGTTTTTT. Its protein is CASSVLTSGTTGELFF.